Listed here are 20 T cell receptor beta chains from one sample, sequenced in a study of T cell changes during pregnancy in multiple sclerosis. Measured with immunoSEQ multiplex PCR; TCRdb has only the in-frame clones, and not every one. The sample contains approximately 98,000 clones, around 92% of which appear only once. The sequenced sample was peripheral blood, obtained after pregnancy. Source of these receptors: a female donor in good health, enrolled as a control in a pregnancy study.

This sequence joins TRBV25-1 and TRBJ1-5, with TRBD1 identical over 8 bases. This CDR3 is 11 amino acids long. V gave up 6 bases and J gave up 12 bases; unmatched junction bases: 4. CDR1 is MGHDK and CDR2 is SYGVNS in the germline V gene. In DNA form, the CDR3 reads TGTGCCAGCAGCCAGGGGGCTAACCAGCATTTT. The encoded protein is CASSQGANQHF.

The V call is TRBV4-1, the J call TRBJ1-1; perhaps TRBD1 as D (5 bases). CDR3 length: 14 amino acids. With 2 bases removed from V and 4 bases from J, the gap between germline ends came to 11 bases. CDR1 is MGHRA, CDR2 YSYEKL, per germline. As DNA, the CDR3 is TGCGCCAGCAGCCAACTCAGGGTTACCACTGAAGCTTTCTTT. Translation gives CASSQLRVTTEAFF.

This chain links TRBV6-1 with TRBJ1-4; unclear D gene. The CDR3 length is 14 residues. Germline lookup yields CDR1 MNHNS and CDR2 SASEGT. V lost 6 bases and J 0 bases, leaving 8 bases between the germline ends. The CDR3 spells CASSRTATNEKLFF. The CDR3 region has the DNA TGTGCCAGCAGCCGAACTGCAACTAATGAAAAACTGTTTTTT.

This clone has only one observation. V usage is TRBV5-1 and J usage is TRBJ2-3; a possible D gene is TRBD1 (5 bases). Germline CDR1 reads SGHRS; CDR2 reads YFSETQ. V lost 0 bases, J lost 1 base, and 9 bases lay in between. The CDR3 sequence is 15 residues long. The CDR3 spells CASSLVMTGTDTQYF. The CDR3 DNA is TGCGCCAGCAGCTTGGTCATGACAGGCACAGATACGCAGTATTTT.

This chain joins TRBV5-1 and TRBJ2-1, with unresolved D. Trimming shortened V by 4 bases and J by 2 bases, and 7 bases separated the two germline ends. Germline CDR1 and CDR2: SGHRS and YFSETQ. This CDR3 has 13 amino acids. CDR3 bases: TGCGCCAGCAGCCCCGACACCTACAATGAGCAGTTCTTC. It specifies CASSPDTYNEQFF.

V is TRBV16 and J is TRBJ1-5, with D possibly being TRBD1 (6 bases). The length of the CDR3 is 16 residues. Looked up from germline, CDR1 is KGHSY and CDR2 is FQNENV. V lost 2 bases and J lost 0, with 11 bases in between. Here the CDR3 DNA reads TGTGCCAGCAGCCAAGGACAGCTATTTAGCAATCAGCCCCAGCATTTT. Protein sequence: CASSQGQLFSNQPQHF.

The rearrangement joins TRBV7-2 to TRBJ1-5; D gene unclear. CDR3 size: 12 residues. The V end lost 6 bases, the J end lost 6 bases, and 9 bases lay between the germline ends. From germline, CDR1 is SGHTA and CDR2 FQGNSA. As DNA, the CDR3 is TGTGCCAGCAGTTCACGGAGTCAGCCCCAGCATTTT. It specifies CASSSRSQPQHF.

The gene calls are TRBV27 and TRBJ2-7, with TRBD1 identical over 8 bases. Trimming removed 5 bases from V and 0 bases from J; junction bases left unmatched: 9. Germline V CDR1 and CDR2: MNHEY, SMNVEV (reference sequence). The CDR3 loop spans 16 amino acids. As DNA, the CDR3 is TGTGCCAGCAGTCCCGACCCCGGGACAGGCTCCTACGAGCAGTACTTC. Amino acid sequence: CASSPDPGTGSYEQYF.

The DNA for the CDR3 is TGCAGCGTTGGGCAGGGGGCAGGGGATACGCAGTATTTT. This translates into CSVGQGAGDTQYF. The chain has TRBV29-1 and TRBJ2-3; 8 bases are a match to TRBD1. In germline, CDR1 is SQVTM, CDR2 ANQGSEA. This CDR3 region has 13 residues. Unmatched junction bases numbered 6, after V lost 4 bases and J lost 6 bases.

The chain couples TRBV27 to TRBJ2-3, with D tentatively TRBD1 (6 bases). V lost 3 bases and J 6 bases, leaving 16 bases between the germline ends. The CDR3 consists of 15 residues. Germline assignment: CDR1 MNHEY and CDR2 SMNVEV (reference sequence). In nucleotides, the CDR3 is TGTGCCAGCAGTTTGACTGGGGGCTATAGGGATACGCAGTATTTT. It codes for CASSLTGGYRDTQYF.

The chain recombines TRBV19 with TRBJ2-2; D perhaps matches TRBD1 (6 bases). V lost 10 bases and J lost 4, with 19 bases in between. The CDR3 runs to 15 residues. The germline V gene encodes CDR1 LNHDA and CDR2 SQIVND (reference sequence). The CDR3 here is CATLPGTRGTGELFF. CDR3 DNA sequence: TGTGCCACCCTACCCGGGACAAGGGGCACCGGGGAGCTGTTTTTT.

The chain links TRBV5-1 to TRBJ1-1, with D unresolved. The length of the CDR3 is 12 residues. Trimming took 6 bases from V and 8 from J, leaving 14 bases between them. Germline values: CDR1 SGHRS, CDR2 YFSETQ. This CDR3 is CASNGPGKEAFF. The CDR3, as DNA: TGCGCCAGCAACGGGCCGGGGAAGGAAGCTTTCTTT. The whole variable domain, filled in from reference TRBV5-1 and TRBJ1-1, reads KAGVTQTPRYLIKTRGQQVTLSCSPISGHRSVSWYQQTPGQGLQFLFEYFSETQRNKGNFPGRFSGRQFSNSRSEMNVSTLELGDSALYLCASNGPGKEAFFGQGTRLTVV.

The gene calls are TRBV7-8 and TRBJ1-4, with 7 bases that match TRBD1. The length of the CDR3 is 15 residues. The trim removed 5 bases at V and 8 bases at J, leaving 11 bases unmatched. CDR1 is SGHVS and CDR2 is FQNEAQ in the germline V gene. The CDR3 reads CASSTNQGGWEKLFF. CDR3 nucleotide sequence: TGTGCCAGCAGCACCAATCAGGGGGGTTGGGAAAAACTGTTTTTT.

The rearrangement uses TRBV29-1 and TRBJ2-1; 7 nucleotides line up with TRBD1. Germline V gives CDR1 SQVTM, CDR2 ANQGSEA. The CDR3 has 13 amino acids. V shed 7 bases and J 10 bases; nucleotides not matched to a gene: 13. The DNA of the CDR3 is TGCAGCGGTGAGGGGGCGCTTAATTGGGAGCAGTTCTTC. Translated, it gives CSGEGALNWEQFF.

The chain has TRBV5-6 and TRBJ1-1; D call uncertain. Germline V gene data show CDR1 as SGHDT and CDR2 as YYEEEE. Trimming left V 5 bases short and J 3 bases short, with 5 bases between. This CDR3 comprises 11 residues. Here the CDR3 reads CASSLDTEAFF. In DNA, the CDR3 is TGTGCCAGCAGTTTAGACACTGAAGCTTTCTTT.

The J gene is TRBJ1-6, the V gene TRBV25-1, with TRBD1 matching over 9 bases. In germline, CDR1 is MGHDK, CDR2 SYGVNS. Trimming cost V 4 bases and J 6 bases; bases outside gene matches: 1. The CDR3 has 14 amino acids. In DNA form, the CDR3 reads TGTGCCAGCAGTGGGACAGGGGTTAATTCACCCCTCCACTTT. As protein: CASSGTGVNSPLHF.

The genes are TRBV6-1 and TRBJ1-6, with 8 bases matching TRBD1. The CDR3 extends over 15 amino acids. CDR1 is MNHNS, CDR2 SASEGT, per germline. The trim removed 7 bases at V and 9 bases at J, leaving 11 bases unmatched. This CDR3 reads CASIDGQGASSPLHF. The CDR3 DNA sequence: TGTGCCAGCATCGACGGGCAGGGGGCTAGTTCACCCCTCCACTTT.

J is TRBJ1-5 and V is TRBV18; 9 bases agree with TRBD1. J gave up 6 bases and V 4 bases, and 7 bases lay outside the gene matches. The CDR3 sequence is 15 residues long. Germline CDR1 is KGHSH and CDR2 is LQKENI. CDR3 sequence: CASSRGGQGRQPQHF. The CDR3 DNA follows: TGTGCCAGCTCACGTGGGGGACAGGGTCGTCAGCCCCAGCATTTT. Based on the CDR3 plus reference TRBV18 and TRBJ1-5, the full variable domain is NAGVMQNPRHLVRRRGQEARLRCSPMKGHSHVYWYRQLPEEGLKFMVYLQKENIIDESGMPKERFSAEFPKEGPSILRIQQVVRGDSAAYFCASSRGGQGRQPQHFGDGTRLSIL.

V and J are TRBV6-6 and TRBJ2-1, with 7 bases identical to TRBD1. Trimming removed 5 bases from V and 7 bases from J; junction bases left unmatched: 5. Germline CDR1 is MNHNY and CDR2 is SVGAGI (reference sequence). The CDR3 runs 13 residues. The CDR3 DNA reads TGTGCCAGCAGTAACAGGGGTAAGAATGAGCAGTTCTTC. It is translated as CASSNRGKNEQFF.

On this clone: Germline is not matched at one junction end, which may reflect a read error. V gene TRBV5-4 combines with J gene TRBJ2-3; 10 bases line up with TRBD2. The CDR3 is 12 amino acids. Germline assignment: CDR1 SGHNT and CDR2 YYREEE (reference sequence). The CDR3 reads CASSSGEAGGLW. The CDR3 DNA is TGTGCCAGCAGCTCTGGAGAAGCGGGAGGGCTGTGG.